What follows are 4 T cell receptor beta chains derived from one specimen sequenced in a study of cytomegalovirus exposure and HLA in healthy donors. Use of 60 Vbeta and 13 Jbeta primers characterized the PCR. Sequencing was performed with immunoSEQ multiplex PCR; in TCRdb, only in-frame clones are kept and a portion is missing. The table for this sample gives 75,000 to 85,000 clones. Sequencing was carried out using PBMCs. The receptors come from a man aged 45-65 years in good health and CMV-seronegative.

The rearrangement joins TRBV7-9 to TRBJ2-7; the D gene is possibly TRBD1 (5 bases). V was clipped by 2 bases and J by 2 bases, with 16 bases between them. This CDR3 is built from 16 residues. CDR1 is SEHNR, CDR2 FQNEAQ, per germline (reference sequence). The CDR3 here is CASSLQGTMRAYEQYF. As DNA, the CDR3 is TGTGCCAGCAGCTTACAGGGAACCATGAGAGCCTACGAGCAGTACTTC. The variable domain in full, completed from reference TRBV7-9 and TRBJ2-7, reads DTGVSQNPRHKITKRGQNVTFRCDPISEHNRLYWYRQTLGQGPEFLTYFQNEAQLEKSRLLSDRFSAERPKGSFSTLEIQRTEQGDSAMYLCASSLQGTMRAYEQYFGPGTRLTVT.

The chain couples TRBV18 to TRBJ2-7, with 9 bases matching TRBD1. The CDR3 has 13 amino acids. Germline CDR1 and CDR2: KGHSH and LQKENI. J was trimmed by 9 bases and V by 3 bases; bases with no gene match: 6. The CDR3 reads CASSPDRGRGQYF. CDR3 nucleotide sequence: TGTGCCAGCTCACCGGACAGGGGAAGGGGGCAGTACTTC.

The chain carries TRBV7-2 and TRBJ2-3; 14 bases line up with TRBD2. CDR1 and CDR2 (germline): SGHTA, FQGNSA. CDR3 length: 18 residues. V lost 4 bases to trimming and J lost 2 bases; unmatched junction nucleotides: 8. The CDR3 DNA reads as TGTGCCAGCAGCTATTCGGGACTAGCGGGGGCGGTCACAGATACGCAGTATTTT. This translates into CASSYSGLAGAVTDTQYF.

The chain couples TRBV28 to TRBJ2-5; 8 bases agree with TRBD1. The V and J ends lost 5 bases and 4 bases, in that order; junction bases with no gene match: 9. Per germline, CDR1 MDHEN and CDR2 SYDVKM. The CDR3 runs 15 residues. The DNA of the CDR3 is TGTGCCAGCAGTATCGGACAGGGCATGGCAGAGACCCAGTACTTC. Protein product: CASSIGQGMAETQYF.